These 13 T cell receptor beta chains were all obtained from the same sample, sequenced in a study of regulatory dendritic cells for organ transplantation. No antigen has been assigned to these receptors. Using immunoSEQ multiplex PCR, the repertoire was profiled, and TCRdb retains in-frame clones only, with some absent. The repertoire holds 6,000 to 8,500 clones, with about two thirds as singletons. CFSE-labeled sorted T cells met regulatory or mature dendritic cells for about five days. The specimen was memory CD4+ T cells from blood cultured with dendritic cells. Stated subset: CD45RO+ memory T cells. Receptors originate from a human donor in good health.

J is TRBJ2-7 and V is TRBV11-3, with no clear D. Trimming removed 2 bases at V and 3 bases at J, with 14 bases between. CDR3 length equals 15 residues. Germline CDR1 reads SGHNT; CDR2 reads YENEEA. In nucleotides, the CDR3 is TGTGCCAGCAGCTTATCTCAACGGTTGAGCTACGAGCAGTACTTC. Translated, it gives CASSLSQRLSYEQYF.

This clone was seen a few times. The chain has TRBV5-8 and TRBJ2-2; 9 positions match TRBD1. The junction had 10 bases not matched to a gene; V was cut back by 6 bases and J by 4 bases. Per germline, CDR1 SGHTS and CDR2 YDEGEE. The CDR3 is made up of 16 amino acids. The CDR3 coding sequence is TGTGCCAGCACCTTTAGACAGGGGGGCGTCACCGGGGAGCTGTTTTTT. Its protein product is CASTFRQGGVTGELFF.

The chain is built from TRBV4-2 and TRBJ1-1; D remains ambiguous. V lost 4 bases and J lost 2, with 11 bases in between. Germline V gene sequence: CDR1 LGHNA, CDR2 YNFKEQ. The CDR3 has 14 residues. The CDR3 protein is CASSPPRENTEAFF. The CDR3 DNA reads as TGTGCCAGCAGCCCCCCCCGGGAAAACACTGAAGCTTTCTTT.

The V gene is TRBV2, the J gene TRBJ1-5; tentatively, D is TRBD1 (6 bases). Deletions cut 6 bases from V and 1 base from J, with 10 bases between. The CDR3 has 14 residues. The germline CDR1 and CDR2 sequences are SNHLY and FYNNEI. The CDR3, as DNA: TGTGCCAGCAGGGTCGACAGGAGCAATCAGCCCCAGCATTTT. Translated, it gives CASRVDRSNQPQHF.

V is TRBV7-9 and J is TRBJ2-7; TRBD1 agrees at 7 bases. V gave up 6 bases and J gave up 3 bases; unmatched junction bases: 8. This CDR3 contains 14 residues. CDR1 and CDR2 from the germline V gene are SEHNR and FQNEAQ (reference sequence). CDR3 nucleotide sequence: TGTGCCAGCAGTTACCAAGGGGGCTACTACGAGCAGTACTTC. Protein: CASSYQGGYYEQYF.

CDR3 DNA: TGTGCCAGCAGCTCCGACTCCCAGGGGCGTAGGTACGAGCAGTACTTC. It encodes CASSSDSQGRRYEQYF. The rearrangement uses TRBV11-2 and TRBJ2-7, with D perhaps TRBD1 (6 bases). V was cut by 4 bases and J by 4 bases, with 20 bases left in between. Germline V lookup: CDR1 SGHAT, CDR2 FQNNGV. This CDR3 is 16 amino acids long. Supplemented by reference TRBV11-2 and TRBJ2-7, the full variable domain reads EAGVAQSPRYKIIEKRQSVAFWCNPISGHATLYWYQQILGQGPKLLIQFQNNGVVDDSQLPKDRFSAERLKGVDSTLKIQPAKLEDSAVYLCASSSDSQGRRYEQYFGPGTRLTVT.

The J gene is TRBJ1-2, the V gene TRBV4-1; no firm D call. Germline CDR1 reads MGHRA; CDR2 reads YSYEKL. Trimming cost V 3 bases and J 0 bases, with 11 bases left between them. This CDR3 contains 15 residues. CDR3 protein: CASSHPTPPNYGYTF. CDR3 in DNA: TGCGCCAGCAGCCACCCGACACCCCCTAACTATGGCTACACCTTC.

This chain uses TRBV5-1 with TRBJ1-4; a weak D match, TRBD1 (5 bases). Germline values: CDR1 SGHRS, CDR2 YFSETQ. The CDR3 contains 15 residues. Trimming cost V 3 bases and J 5 bases, with 14 bases left between them. CDR3 residues: CASSSTGALNEKLFF. CDR3 DNA: TGCGCCAGCAGCTCCACAGGAGCCCTAAATGAAAAACTGTTTTTT. The variable domain in full, with the rest retrieved from reference TRBV5-1 and TRBJ1-4, is KAGVTQTPRYLIKTRGQQVTLSCSPISGHRSVSWYQQTPGQGLQFLFEYFSETQRNKGNFPGRFSGRQFSNSRSEMNVSTLELGDSALYLCASSSTGALNEKLFFGSGTQLSVL.

V is TRBV20-1 and J is TRBJ2-7; D remains unclear. The V and J ends lost 1 base and 9 bases respectively, with 10 bases between them. There are 11 residues in the CDR3. Germline V gene lookup returns CDR1 DFQATT and CDR2 SNEGSKA (reference sequence). In DNA form, the CDR3 reads TGCAGTGCTAGAGGTCAGTATGTGCAGTACTTC. This codes for CSARGQYVQYF.

The chain uses TRBV6-5 and TRBJ2-3, with 8 bases identical to TRBD2. Losses at the gene ends were 7 bases for V and 3 bases for J; bases not matched to a gene: 9. There are 15 residues in the CDR3. The germline CDR1 and CDR2 sequences are MNHEY and SVGAGI. Here the CDR3 reads CASKSGGGGTDTQYF. Here the CDR3 DNA reads TGTGCCAGCAAGTCGGGGGGGGGCGGGACAGATACGCAGTATTTT.

The V gene is TRBV5-1, the J gene TRBJ1-4; 7 bases align to TRBD1. V was clipped by 0 bases and J by 9 bases; unmatched bases: 8. CDR1 SGHRS and CDR2 YFSETQ come from the germline V gene. This CDR3 has 15 residues. Written as DNA, the CDR3 is TGCGCCAGCAGCTTGGAGACAGGGACCCCCAAAAAACTGTTTTTT. This translates into CASSLETGTPKKLFF.

Comments on this clone: Other DNA sequences in the sample encode the same CDR3. J is TRBJ2-3 and V is TRBV4-1; weak D call: TRBD2 (6 bases). Trimming cost V 0 bases and J 3 bases, with 13 bases left between them. This CDR3 is built from 16 residues. Germline-derived CDR1 and CDR2 are MGHRA and YSYEKL. The CDR3 DNA reads as TGCGCCAGCAGCCAAGATAGACTAGTATCTACAGATACGCAGTATTTT. Translation gives CASSQDRLVSTDTQYF.

The count of this clone is one. The chain employs TRBV19 and TRBJ1-2, with a possible D match to TRBD1 (5 bases). This CDR3 is built from 13 residues. Germline V gene data show CDR1 as LNHDA and CDR2 as SQIVND (reference sequence). V dropped 3 bases and J dropped 5 bases, with 10 bases sitting between them. CDR3 in DNA: TGTGCCAGTAGTATGGCAGGGAGGTATGGCTACACCTTC. This encodes CASSMAGRYGYTF. The entire variable domain, with the rest obtained from reference TRBV19 and TRBJ1-2, is as follows: DGGITQSPKYLFRKEGQNVTLSCEQNLNHDAMYWYRQDPGQGLRLIYYSQIVNDFQKGDIAEGYSVSREKKESFPLTVTSAQKNPTAFYLCASSMAGRYGYTFGSGTRLTVV.